This TCR beta chain was retrieved from a study of blood T cell repertoires in COVID-19. The CDR3 runs to 13 residues. Per germline, CDR1 MNHEY and CDR2 SVGAGI. The V and J ends lost 6 bases and 0 bases respectively, with 8 bases between them. Generated by immunoSEQ multiplex PCR, the TCRdb table keeps only in-frame clones and is missing some. The table shows some 510,000 clones, with around 87% occurring only once. This TCR derives from a woman aged 35 to 49 who had recovered from COVID-19. Sequenced sample: PBMCs or T cells enriched from blood (not recorded which). J is TRBJ1-1 and V is TRBV6-5; weak D call: TRBD1 (5 bases). The CDR3 DNA reads as TGTGCCAGCAGCAGGGTGATGAACACTGAAGCTTTCTTT. This sequence encodes CASSRVMNTEAFF.